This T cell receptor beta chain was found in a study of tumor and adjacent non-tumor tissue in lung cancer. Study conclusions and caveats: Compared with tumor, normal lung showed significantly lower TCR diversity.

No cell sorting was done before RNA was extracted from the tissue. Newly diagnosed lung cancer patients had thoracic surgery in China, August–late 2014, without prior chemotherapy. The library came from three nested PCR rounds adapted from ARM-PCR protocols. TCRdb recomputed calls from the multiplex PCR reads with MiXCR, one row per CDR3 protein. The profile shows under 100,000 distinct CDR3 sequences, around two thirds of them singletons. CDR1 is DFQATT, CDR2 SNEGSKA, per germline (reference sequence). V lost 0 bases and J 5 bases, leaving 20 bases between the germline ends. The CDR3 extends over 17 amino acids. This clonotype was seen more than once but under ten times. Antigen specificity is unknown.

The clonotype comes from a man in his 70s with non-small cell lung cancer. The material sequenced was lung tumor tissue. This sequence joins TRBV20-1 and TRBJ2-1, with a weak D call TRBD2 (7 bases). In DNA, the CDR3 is TGCAGTGCTAGAGATGCTGGGACGGCGGGGGCGAACAATGAGCAGTTCTTC. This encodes CSARDAGTAGANNEQFF.